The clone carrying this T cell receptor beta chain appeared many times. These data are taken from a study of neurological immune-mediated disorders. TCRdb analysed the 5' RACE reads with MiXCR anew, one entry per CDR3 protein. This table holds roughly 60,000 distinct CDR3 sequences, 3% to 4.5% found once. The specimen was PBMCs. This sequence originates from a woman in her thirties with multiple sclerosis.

The CDR3 spells CASSLIGGADGYTF. In DNA, the CDR3 is TGTGCCAGCAGCTTGATAGGGGGCGCGGATGGCTACACCTTC. The rearrangement links TRBV7-2 to TRBJ1-2; TRBD1 aligns across 7 bases. Germline loops: CDR1 SGHTA, CDR2 FQGNSA. After removal of 3 bases from V and 6 bases from J, the junction contained 7 bases not matched to a gene. The CDR3 spans 14 residues.